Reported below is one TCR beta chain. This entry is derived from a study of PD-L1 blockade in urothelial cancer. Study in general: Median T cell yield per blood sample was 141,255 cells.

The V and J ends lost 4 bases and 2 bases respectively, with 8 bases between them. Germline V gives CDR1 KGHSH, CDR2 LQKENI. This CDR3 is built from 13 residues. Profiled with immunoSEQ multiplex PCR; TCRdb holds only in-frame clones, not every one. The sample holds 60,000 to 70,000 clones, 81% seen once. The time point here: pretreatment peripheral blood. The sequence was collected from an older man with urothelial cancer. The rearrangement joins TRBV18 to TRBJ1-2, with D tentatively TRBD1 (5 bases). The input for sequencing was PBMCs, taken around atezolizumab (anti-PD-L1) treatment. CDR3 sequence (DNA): TGTGCCAGCTCACTACAGGCAAACTATGGCTACACCTTC. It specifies CASSLQANYGYTF.